The sequence of this T cell receptor (beta chain) was determined in a study of naive and memory T cell subsets. Per the germline V gene, CDR1 is ENHRY and CDR2 is SYGVKD. The CDR3 runs 14 residues. Deletions cut 2 bases from V and 4 bases from J, with 11 bases between. Regarding this clonotype: What it binds is unknown.

Two oligonucleotides, mixed equimolar, formed the beta constant-region primer covering TRBC1 and TRBC2. Nested alpha and beta constant-region primers with the SP2 primer drove four PCR rounds on ligated cDNA. TCRdb itself ran the UMI-ligation and nested PCR reads through MiXCR, one entry per CDR3 protein. The sample lists approximately 80,000 distinct CDR3 sequences; 9% were seen once. The study's findings and limits: Between naive and memory subsets, TCR abundance power law exponents differed. Expression changes during T cell differentiation may affect RNA-based TCR counts.

The receptor's source is a human donor in good health. The chain links TRBV10-3 to TRBJ2-5, with a tentative D call TRBD1 (5 bases). Sequencing used naive CD8+ T cells from blood. CDR3 nucleotides: TGTGCCATCAGTGAGGGCAGGGCTGGAGAGACCCAGTACTTC. Translated, it gives CAISEGRAGETQYF.